Shown below are 9 T cell receptor beta chains from a single sample sequenced in a study of Ad26.COV2.S vaccination and SARS-CoV-2 variants. Here immunoSEQ multiplex PCR was the method, and the copy in TCRdb shows in-frame clones only, minus some. Of approximately 420,000 clones in the sample, 85% to 90% were seen once. Treatment meaning: roughly 20 received Ad26.COV2.S at low or high dose, single or two shots; several received placebo; per-sample allocation not given. Samples were taken on day 63 after the first vaccine or placebo injection. The source was peripheral blood, collected in a trial of Ad26.COV2.S vaccine versus placebo. The receptors were sampled from a person between 18 and 65 years old who received the Ad26.COV2.S COVID-19 vaccine or a placebo.

V usage is TRBV10-3 and J usage is TRBJ2-2; TRBD2 matches at 8 bases. Germline CDR1 is ENHRY and CDR2 is SYGVKD. The CDR3 is 17 amino acids. The ends lost 8 bases at V and 0 bases at J; junction bases unmatched: 11. CDR3 sequence (DNA): TGTGCCATCCGTCGATACGGGAGGGGAGCGAACACCGGGGAGCTGTTTTTT. It codes for CAIRRYGRGANTGELFF.

The V gene is TRBV28, the J gene TRBJ2-1, with TRBD2 identical over 10 bases. This CDR3 region has 15 residues. The J segment lost 5 bases and the V segment lost 5 bases, leaving 6 bases of the junction unmatched. CDR1 is MDHEN and CDR2 is SYDVKM in the germline V gene. Here the CDR3 DNA reads TGTGCCAGCAGTCCCCCTAGCGGGGGACACAATGAGCAGTTCTTC. It codes for CASSPPSGGHNEQFF.

This chain links TRBV18 with TRBJ2-3; D perhaps matches TRBD2 (5 bases). This CDR3 region has 16 residues. Germline values: CDR1 KGHSH, CDR2 LQKENI. Trimming took 6 bases from V and 3 from J, leaving 19 bases between them. The DNA of the CDR3 is TGTGCCAGCTCGCCAATTCTCGGGGAAGGGACAGATACGCAGTATTTT. Translated: CASSPILGEGTDTQYF.

The J gene is TRBJ1-1, the V gene TRBV3-1 (or the pseudogene TRBV3-2); D unresolved. Germline V CDR1 and CDR2: LGHDT, YNNKEL (reference sequence). V was trimmed by 8 bases and J by 8 bases, leaving 6 bases between them. There are 9 residues in the CDR3. The CDR3 DNA reads as TGTGCCAGCCACCCCGAAGCTTTCTTT. Translation gives CASHPEAFF.

The V call is TRBV7-9, the J call TRBJ1-2, with unresolved D. This CDR3 comprises 14 residues. The germline gives CDR1 SEHNR, CDR2 FQNEAQ (reference sequence). V lost 1 base and J lost 2, with 8 bases in between. For the CDR3, the DNA is TGTGCCAGCAGCTTAGAGGCAGAGAACTATGGCTACACCTTC. As protein: CASSLEAENYGYTF.

This clone was found once. This chain links TRBV11-2 with TRBJ1-4; D not resolved. The CDR3 sequence is 15 residues long. V lost 6 bases and J lost 1, with 12 bases in between. The V gene's germline CDR1 is SGHAT and CDR2 FQNNGV. CDR3 sequence reads: CASRRPGRTNEKLFF. CDR3 nucleotide sequence: TGTGCCAGCAGGAGGCCCGGGAGAACTAATGAAAAACTGTTTTTT.

The chain has TRBV6-2 or TRBV6-3 and TRBJ1-5, with 7 bases that match TRBD1. Germline CDR1 reads MNHEY; CDR2 reads SVGEGT. The CDR3 totals 19 residues. Trimming at V came to 3 bases and at J to 0 bases, leaving 14 bases not matched to a gene. CDR3 sequence: CASSYFFGTADYSNQPQHF. CDR3 nucleotides: TGTGCCAGCAGTTATTTCTTCGGGACAGCCGACTATAGCAATCAGCCCCAGCATTTT.

This clone was observed once. This chain joins TRBV6-2 or TRBV6-3 and TRBJ2-2, with 13 bases identical to TRBD2. After removal of 5 bases from V and 0 bases from J, the junction contained 3 bases not matched to a gene. CDR3 size: 17 residues. Germline V gene sequence: CDR1 MNHEY, CDR2 SVGEGT. CDR3 residues: CASSRGLAGANTGELFF. CDR3 sequence (DNA): TGTGCCAGCAGTCGTGGACTAGCGGGGGCGAACACCGGGGAGCTGTTTTTT.

In its sample, this clone was seen once. The chain carries TRBV6-4 and TRBJ2-7; 7 bases line up with TRBD1. Trimming at V came to 8 bases and at J to 3 bases, leaving 7 bases not matched to a gene. The CDR3 length is 13 residues. In germline, CDR1 is MRHNA, CDR2 SNTAGT. The CDR3 nucleotides are TGTGCCAGCCGGAGGACAGGCGACTACGAGCAGTACTTC. It yields the protein CASRRTGDYEQYF.